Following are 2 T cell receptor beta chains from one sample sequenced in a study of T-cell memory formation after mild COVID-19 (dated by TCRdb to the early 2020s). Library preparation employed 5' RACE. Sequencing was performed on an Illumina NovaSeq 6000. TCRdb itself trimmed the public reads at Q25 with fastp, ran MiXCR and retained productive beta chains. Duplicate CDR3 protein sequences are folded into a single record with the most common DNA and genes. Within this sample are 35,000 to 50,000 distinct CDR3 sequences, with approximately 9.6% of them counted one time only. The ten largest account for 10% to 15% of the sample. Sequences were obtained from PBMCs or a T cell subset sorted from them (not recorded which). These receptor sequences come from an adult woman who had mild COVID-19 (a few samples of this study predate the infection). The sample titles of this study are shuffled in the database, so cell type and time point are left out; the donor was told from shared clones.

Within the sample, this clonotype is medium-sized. The CDR3 here is CASSESSRRPSSYNEQFF. The CDR3 DNA reads as TGTGCCAGCAGTGAATCTTCACGGAGGCCCAGCTCCTACAATGAGCAGTTCTTC. The genes are TRBV25-1 and TRBJ2-1, with D perhaps matching TRBD2 (5 bases). Per germline, CDR1 MGHDK and CDR2 SYGVNS. CDR3 length: 18 residues. The V end was cut by 1 base, the J end by 0 bases, with 16 bases between.

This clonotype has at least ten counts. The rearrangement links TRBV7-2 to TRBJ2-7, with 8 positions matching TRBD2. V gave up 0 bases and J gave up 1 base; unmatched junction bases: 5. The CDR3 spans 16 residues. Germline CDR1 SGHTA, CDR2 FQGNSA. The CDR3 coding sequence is TGTGCCAGCAGCTTAGCGACAGCGGGAGCTTCCTACGAGCAGTACTTC. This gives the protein CASSLATAGASYEQYF.